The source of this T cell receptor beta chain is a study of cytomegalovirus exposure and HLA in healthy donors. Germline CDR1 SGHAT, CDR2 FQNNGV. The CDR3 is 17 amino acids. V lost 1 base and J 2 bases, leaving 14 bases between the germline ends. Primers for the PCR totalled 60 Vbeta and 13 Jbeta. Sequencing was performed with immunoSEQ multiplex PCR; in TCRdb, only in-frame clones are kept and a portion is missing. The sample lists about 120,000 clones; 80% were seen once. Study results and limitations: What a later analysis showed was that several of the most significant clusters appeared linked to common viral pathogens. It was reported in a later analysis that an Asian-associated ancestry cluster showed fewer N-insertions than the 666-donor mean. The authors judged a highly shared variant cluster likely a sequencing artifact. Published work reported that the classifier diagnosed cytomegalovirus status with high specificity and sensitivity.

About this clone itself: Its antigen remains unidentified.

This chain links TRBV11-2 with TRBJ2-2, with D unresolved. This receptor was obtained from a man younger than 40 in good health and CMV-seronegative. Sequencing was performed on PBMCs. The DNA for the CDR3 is TGTGCCAGCAGCTTAGGATCGATTAAACTTAACACCGGGGAGCTGTTTTTT. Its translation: CASSLGSIKLNTGELFF.